The entry that follows covers one T cell receptor (beta chain) sequence. Its antigen is as yet unknown. The sequenced patients had an expansion of CD8+CD57+ cells seen by flow cytometry. The patients all had a severe acquired aplastic anemia diagnosis. The blood sampling took place in patients who had so far received no therapy. The V segment lost 6 bases and the J segment 2 bases; nucleotides outside the gene matches: 5. CDR1 is LNHDA and CDR2 is SQIVND in the germline V gene (reference sequence). The CDR3 sequence is 15 residues long. The data were obtained in a study of CD8+CD57+ T cells in acquired aplastic anemia. About the research overall: On average, sorted CD4+ and CD8+ cells gave roughly 3 ug of DNA. Broader study findings: Approximately 27 CD8+ CDR3 sequences occurred in both the patients and the controls.

TCR beta VDJ and CDR3 profiles were obtained from a genomic DNA template. TCRdb re-called the reads through MiXCR, storing one row per CDR3 protein. Of 180,000 or so distinct CDR3 sequences listed, around 50% are singletons. The genes are TRBV19 and TRBJ2-3, with 10 bases lining up with TRBD1. The sequenced sample consisted of sorted CD4+, CD8+, or CD8+CD57+ T cells (not recorded which) from PBMCs. This TCR was recovered from a human donor with aplastic anemia. The CDR3: CASRDRGISTDTQYF. For the CDR3, the DNA is TGTGCCAGTAGGGACAGGGGGATATCCACAGATACGCAGTATTTT.